This TCR beta chain was observed in a study of blood T cell repertoires in COVID-19. The CDR3 consists of 15 residues. Trimming removed 3 bases from V and 3 bases from J, with 14 bases in between. Germline CDR1 and CDR2: MNHEY and SMNVEV (reference sequence). This table comes from immunoSEQ multiplex PCR, and its TCRdb copy is limited to in-frame clones, with some not included. The repertoire consists of roughly 250,000 clones, with approximately 91% occurring once and the leading ten covering roughly 0.8%. V gene TRBV27 combines with J gene TRBJ1-2; D is undetermined. Sequenced input: peripheral blood. The receptor was isolated from a man aged 25-45 years with COVID-19, enrolled during active disease. The CDR3 spells CASSFMFPSDYGYTF. The CDR3 DNA is TGTGCCAGCAGTTTTATGTTCCCCTCGGACTATGGCTACACCTTC.